Detailed here is one T cell receptor beta chain. This sample was taken from a study of blood T cell repertoires in COVID-19. Clones were read by immunoSEQ multiplex PCR, and TCRdb kept only the in-frame ones, dropping some. The sample carries 150,000 to 200,000 clones, around 81% recorded once. Cohort 3 recovered donors had two negative PCRs, clearance, or symptom resolution. This CDR3 contains 17 residues. The germline gives CDR1 SGHDT, CDR2 YYEEEE. V was clipped by 3 bases and J by 4 bases, with 23 bases between them. Material for sequencing was PBMCs or T cells enriched from blood (not recorded which). The receptor was derived from a man aged 35 to 55 who had recovered from COVID-19. This chain joins TRBV5-6 and TRBJ2-7, with D possibly being TRBD2 (6 bases). The DNA for the CDR3 is TGTGCCAGCAGCTCAGGCGGGACCCCAACCCGCCCTTACGAGCAGTACGTC. It codes for CASSSGGTPTRPYEQYV.